The 2 T cell receptor beta chains below all came from one sample that was sequenced in a study of shared clonotypes between healthy human individuals. Produced via immunoSEQ multiplex PCR; TCRdb's table is partial and in-frame only. In the table there are about 1.1 million clones, roughly 74% of which are singletons. Sequencing was done on a sample of memory CD4+ T cells from PBMCs. Described subset: CD45RA-negative fraction. The receptors here all came from a young man in good health. Some clones in this sample may be carry-over from other donors' samples.

V and J are TRBV5-4 and TRBJ1-1, with D perhaps TRBD1 (5 bases). The germline gives CDR1 SGHNT, CDR2 YYREEE (reference sequence). With 3 bases removed from V and 3 bases from J, the gap between germline ends came to 18 bases. This CDR3 is 16 amino acids long. CDR3 nucleotide sequence: TGTGCCAGCAGCTGGGGGGGTCGAGGGCGGTACACTGAAGCTTTCTTT. Its translation: CASSWGGRGRYTEAFF.

Only a few counts were recorded for this clone. The chain uses TRBV4-1 and TRBJ2-7; D is unclear. Germline loops: CDR1 MGHRA, CDR2 YSYEKL. The germline V and J ends were trimmed by 0 bases and 6 bases, with 6 bases remaining between them. The CDR3 contains 12 residues. CDR3 residues: CASSQDVTEQYF. CDR3 DNA: TGCGCCAGCAGCCAAGATGTCACCGAGCAGTACTTC.